A selection of T cell receptor beta chains follows, all from one sample in a study of CD4 T cells in relation to SARS-CoV-2 and coronaviruses. Their specific antigens are unknown. The table came from immunoSEQ multiplex PCR; TCRdb's copy has only in-frame clones and leaves some out. The sample includes about 20,000 clones, more than 65% of them seen just once. Sequencing was performed on CD4+ T cells from PBMCs, cultured in vitro. These receptors were obtained from a human donor in good health. CDR3s leave out the opening cysteine and the closing phenylalanine or tryptophan. Clone size is stated in some rows and not others, as once, few, many or a class when expanded.

ASSQGSGNTIY	TRBV16	TRBJ1-3	few
ASREGTGGPSNQPQH	TRBV2	TRBJ1-5	.
ASSSLVQETQY	TRBV5-1	TRBJ2-5	.
ASSLGLANNEQF	TRBV7-9	TRBJ2-1	few
ASSGGNYGYT	TRBV7-9	TRBJ1-2	few
ASSLDRSGQDLREQY	TRBV11-3	TRBJ2-7	once
SASSRDGYT	TRBV20-1	TRBJ1-2	.
ASGLAGVEETQY	TRBV3-1/TRBV3-2	TRBJ2-5	.
ASSYGDRGNEQF	TRBV6-5	TRBJ2-1	few
ASSFQDGRNTEAF	TRBV5-1	TRBJ1-1	few
ASSELGAGESYGYT	TRBV25-1	TRBJ1-2	.
SVEDRGAQH	TRBV29-1	TRBJ1-5	.
ASSSEGEGYNSPLH	TRBV7-8	TRBJ1-6	.
AWMGKRSEKLF	TRBV30	TRBJ1-4	.
ASSVVAAFSTDTQY	TRBV9	TRBJ2-3	once
AWSMGPSGEKLF	TRBV30	TRBJ1-4	few
AWTTGLGHSDEQY	TRBV30	TRBJ2-7	.
SVMTTGGNTEAF	TRBV29-1	TRBJ1-1	medium-sized
SAPQGAEAF	TRBV20-1	TRBJ1-1	few
ASSDRAGGVYEQY	TRBV6-1	TRBJ2-7	.
ASSRDVGTRNTDTQY	TRBV6-2/TRBV6-3	TRBJ2-3	.
ASSHPVLYGYT	TRBV12-3/TRBV12-4	TRBJ1-2	.
ASSLSLGAGELF	TRBV11-3	TRBJ2-2	.
ASSPQGGGLEQY	TRBV18	TRBJ2-7	.
ASSLGGQGKETQY	TRBV5-1	TRBJ2-5	.
ASSRTGYNSPLH	TRBV7-9	TRBJ1-6	.
ASRGTGRETQY	TRBV5-6	TRBJ2-5	.
SVTGRGFRYEQY	TRBV29-1	TRBJ2-7	.
ASSSRLAGGGTDTQY	TRBV7-8	TRBJ2-3	.
ASSPGLAGSETQY	TRBV7-2	TRBJ2-5	.
ASSLEVGEQF	TRBV5-8	TRBJ2-1	.
ASYSGGQVTGELF	TRBV5-1	TRBJ2-2	.
ASSGSGPYNEQF	TRBV28	TRBJ2-1	few
ASSDTQKNIQY	TRBV6-4	TRBJ2-4	once
ASSPSGFINYGYT	TRBV5-4	TRBJ1-2	few
ASRPGLAGGYRTDTQY	TRBV19	TRBJ2-3	large
ASSHGTASYEQY	TRBV7-2	TRBJ2-7	.
AISVRGGGTEAF	TRBV10-3	TRBJ1-1	.
ASSLLWGGAYEQY	TRBV27	TRBJ2-7	.
ASSHRGRTSDTQY	TRBV6-5	TRBJ2-3	.
ASSLVPGDGGYT	TRBV7-2	TRBJ1-2	.